Each of the 15 T cell receptor beta chains below was sequenced from the same sample in a study of T cells in women clearing cervical HPV infection (dated by TCRdb to 2016 to 2019). To prepare the library, the immunoSEQ multiplex PCR assay was applied. This immuneACCESS table, as held by TCRdb, lists in-frame sequences with V and J called but not all clones. Of the missing ones, under half trace to an unresolved V gene in checked studies; the others have no known cause. In this sample's table one finds some 43,000 clones. Approximately 1% of the sample is taken by the ten largest. Sample: blood buffy coat. These receptors came from a woman aged 18-70 years with a cervical HPV16 infection that either progressed to CIN3+ or cleared (not recorded which).

This CDR3 is CASSQDGRLAGSVSYEQYF. CDR3 bases read: TGTGCCAGCAGCCAAGATGGTAGGCTAGCGGGATCTGTCTCCTACGAG. This sequence joins TRBV14 and TRBJ2-7, with 9 nucleotides matching TRBD2. The read finishes 3 residues shy of the CDR3 end, and the germline J gene is used to complete it. Germline loops: CDR1 SGHDN, CDR2 FVKESK. V trimming: 0 bases; J trimming: 0 bases; junction bases outside the gene matches: 12. This CDR3 region has 19 residues.

As to this clone: The observed sequence ends 3 residues before the CDR3 terminus, with the missing tail filled in from the germline J gene. This rearrangement joins TRBV11-3 to TRBJ2-1; the D is unclear. The CDR3 runs to 15 residues. Germline CDR1 is SGHNT and CDR2 is YENEEA. V was pared by 4 bases and J by 6 bases, with 16 bases between. The CDR3 bases that were read are TGTGCCAGCAGCTCAGGCCCCAACTTCGGCAATGAG. Translated: CASSSGPNFGNE. The whole CDR3 protein is CASSSGPNFGNEQFF.

Of note for this clone: The read comes to an end 3 residues before the CDR3 does, leaving the germline J gene to fill in the end. J is TRBJ1-6 and V is TRBV2; 7 bases fit TRBD1. The trim removed 5 bases at V and 7 bases at J, leaving 5 bases unmatched. Germline V gene data show CDR1 as SNHLY and CDR2 as FYNNEI. The CDR3 is 14 amino acids. CDR3 sequence: CASSLGQDNSPLHF. The sequenced CDR3 bases are TGTGCCAGCAGTCTCGGACAGGACAATTCACCC.

Of note for this clone: The CDR3 end falls 3 residues outside the read, so it is completed with the germline J gene. The chain uses TRBV7-2 and TRBJ1-2; D is undetermined. There are 14 residues in the CDR3. CDR1 and CDR2 from the germline V gene are SGHTA and FQGNSA. CDR3 DNA, as far as it was read: TGTGCCAGCAGCCCGCGGGCGGGAACTTACGAC. Translating gives CASSPRAGTYD. In full, the CDR3 reads CASSPRAGTYDYTF.

Of note for this clone: The DNA ends 3 residues before the CDR3 does, and the rest of the CDR3 is filled in from the germline J gene. V usage is TRBV5-6 and J usage is TRBJ2-1; 8 positions match TRBD2. Germline CDR1 SGHDT, CDR2 YYEEEE. Trimming at V came to 5 bases and at J to 7 bases, leaving 8 bases not matched to a gene. CDR3 length equals 14 residues. CDR3 DNA, as far as it was read: TGTGCCAGCAGGTCGTTTGTAGCGGGGAATGAG. Its protein is CASRSFVAGNE. The whole CDR3 protein reads CASRSFVAGNEQFF.

On this clone itself: The CDR3 end lies 3 residues beyond the end of the read and is filled in from the germline J gene. The rearrangement uses TRBV20-1 and TRBJ2-5, with 12 positions matching TRBD1. In germline, CDR1 is DFQATT, CDR2 SNEGSKA (reference sequence). The CDR3 length is 19 residues. V was pared by 6 bases and J by 2 bases, with 19 bases of the junction left unmatched. The sequenced part of the CDR3 DNA is TGCAGTGCCGTGGGACAGGGGGCGCGGGCCACGAAATTTCAAGAGACC. Its protein is CSAVGQGARATKFQET. The whole CDR3 protein is CSAVGQGARATKFQETQYF.

As concerns this clone: The read comes to an end 3 residues before the CDR3 does, leaving the germline J gene to fill in the end. This chain uses TRBV10-3 with TRBJ1-2; TRBD1 might be the D (5 bases). The CDR3 runs to 15 residues. Per germline, CDR1 ENHRY and CDR2 SYGVKD. The CDR3 protein is CAISESEGVGLDYTF. The covered CDR3 bases are TGTGCCATCAGTGAGTCGGAAGGGGTGGGACTGGAC.

As regards this clone: The read gets to within 3 residues of the CDR3 end, and the germline J gene fills in the rest. The chain joins TRBV5-6 to TRBJ1-6; 7 bases map to TRBD1. This CDR3 contains 15 residues. CDR1 SGHDT and CDR2 YYEEEE come from the germline V gene. With V trimmed by 3 bases and J by 6 bases, 6 bases remained unmatched. The sequenced part of the CDR3 DNA is TGTGCCAGCAGCTGGAGCTGGGACAGTAATTCACCC. Translating it yields CASSWSWDSNSP. The entire CDR3 protein reads CASSWSWDSNSPLHF.

On this clone itself: The read terminates 3 residues ahead of where the CDR3 ends, so the germline J gene completes it. V and J are TRBV4-1 and TRBJ1-5, with TRBD1 as a possible D gene (5 bases). The length of the CDR3 is 15 residues. V was clipped by 0 bases and J by 6 bases, with 12 bases between them. Germline-derived CDR1 and CDR2 are MGHRA and YSYEKL. CDR3 DNA (partial): TGCGCCAGCAGCCAAGATCTTACGGGGGGTCAGCCC. This codes for CASSQDLTGGQP. The CDR3 in its entirety is CASSQDLTGGQPQHF.

On this clone: Sequence at one end of the junction differs from germline and may be a read error. Coverage ceases 3 residues before the CDR3 finishes, and the germline J gene fills in the end. The chain joins TRBV7-9 to TRBJ2-7; D is possibly TRBD1 or TRBD2 (5 bases each). Germline V gives CDR1 SEHNR, CDR2 FQNEAQ (reference sequence). CDR3 length equals 14 residues. CDR3 bases read: TGTACCAGCAGCTTAGTTGAGGGGCCCTACGAG. This gives the protein CTSSLVEGPYE. The full-length CDR3 reads as CTSSLVEGPYEQYF.

Turning to this clone: Read coverage stops 3 residues before the CDR3 terminus; the germline J gene supplies the remainder. The V gene is TRBV11-2, the J gene TRBJ2-1; no clear D. This CDR3 contains 13 residues. The V end lost 10 bases, the J end lost 0 bases, and 10 bases lay between the germline ends. Germline V gene lookup returns CDR1 SGHAT and CDR2 FQNNGV. Partial CDR3 DNA: TGTGCCACCCCCGGTTACTCCTACAATGAG. Amino acid sequence: CATPGYSYNE. The entire CDR3 protein reads CATPGYSYNEQFF. Looking up the rest from reference TRBV11-2 and TRBJ2-1 gives the full variable domain: EAGVAQSPRYKIIEKRQSVAFWCNPISGHATLYWYQQILGQGPKLLIQFQNNGVVDDSQLPKDRFSAERLKGVDSTLKIQPAKLEDSAVYLCATPGYSYNEQFFGPGTRLTVL.

Regarding this clone: The sequence runs out 3 residues before the end of the CDR3; the remainder is reconstructed from the germline J gene. The chain carries TRBV6-7 and TRBJ1-6, with TRBD1 matching 7 bases. TRBV6-7 is flagged as an ORF with uncertain function. The V gene end was trimmed by 7 bases and the J gene end by 4 bases; junction bases not matched to a gene: 13. The length of the CDR3 is 17 residues. Here the CDR3 reads CASTLEARGQYNSPLHF. Partial CDR3 DNA: TGTGCCAGCACACTAGAAGCTCGGGGACAGTATAATTCACCC.

Partial CDR3 DNA: TGCAGCGTTGACCCGGGACAGGGGGCCGGGGAG. Amino acids: CSVDPGQGAGE. The CDR3 in full is CSVDPGQGAGELFF. This chain uses TRBV29-1 with TRBJ2-2, with 11 bases lining up with TRBD1. The DNA ends 3 residues before the CDR3 does, and the rest of the CDR3 is filled in from the germline J gene. V dropped 3 bases and J dropped 6; count of bases not matched to a gene: 3. The CDR3 contains 14 residues. CDR1 is SQVTM, CDR2 ANQGSEA, per germline.

Details on this clone: The read terminates 3 residues ahead of where the CDR3 ends, so the germline J gene completes it. The rearrangement uses TRBV19 and TRBJ2-3; D is undetermined. The CDR3 spans 11 residues. Germline V gives CDR1 LNHDA, CDR2 SQIVND (reference sequence). Trimming left V 4 bases short and J 5 bases short, with 4 bases between. The CDR3 DNA, read in part, is TGTGCCAGTAGTAGAGGAGATACG. This translates into CASSRGDT. The CDR3 in full is CASSRGDTQYF.

Regarding this clone: The read ends 3 residues early relative to the CDR3; the germline J gene fills the gap. The gene calls are TRBV7-9 and TRBJ1-2, with TRBD1 matching 8 bases. From germline, CDR1 is SEHNR and CDR2 FQNEAQ (reference sequence). This CDR3 is built from 13 residues. CDR3 DNA, as far as it was read: TGTGCCAGCACCGGACAGGGCGGCTACGAC. Its protein is CASTGQGGYD. The whole CDR3 sequence is CASTGQGGYDYTF.